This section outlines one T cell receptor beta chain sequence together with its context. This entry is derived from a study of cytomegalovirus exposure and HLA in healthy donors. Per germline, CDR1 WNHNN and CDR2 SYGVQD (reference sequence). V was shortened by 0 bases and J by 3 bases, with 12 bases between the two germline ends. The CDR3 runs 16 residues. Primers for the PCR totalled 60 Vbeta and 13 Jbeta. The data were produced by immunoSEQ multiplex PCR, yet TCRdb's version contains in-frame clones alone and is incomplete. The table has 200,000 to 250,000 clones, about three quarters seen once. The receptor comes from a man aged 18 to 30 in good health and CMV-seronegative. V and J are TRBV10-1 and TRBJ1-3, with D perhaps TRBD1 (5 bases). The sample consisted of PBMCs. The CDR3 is CASSESKQAHGNTIYF. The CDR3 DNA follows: TGCGCCAGCAGTGAGTCGAAACAGGCCCATGGAAACACCATATATTTT.